The clone carrying this TCR beta chain was observed once. Losses at the gene ends were 10 bases for V and 2 bases for J; bases not matched to a gene: 6. This CDR3 is 14 amino acids long. Germline CDR1 ENHRY, CDR2 SYGVKD. Libraries were prepared by immunoSEQ multiplex PCR; TCRdb keeps only in-frame clonotypes and omits some of them. The sample has fewer than 65,000 clones, around nine tenths seen once. This entry belongs to a study of OX40 agonist ivuxolimab in advanced cancers. Sequencing was performed on CD4+ or CD8+ T cells sorted from blood, taken in a trial of the OX40 agonist ivuxolimab. V gene TRBV10-3 combines with J gene TRBJ2-3, with 10 positions matching TRBD2. The receptor was isolated from an adult with an advanced solid tumor such as melanoma, head and neck, liver or kidney cancer. DNA for the CDR3: TGTGCCACCTCGAGCGGGGGGGACACAGATACGCAGTATTTT. Its translation is CATSSGGDTDTQYF.